The sequence of this T cell receptor (beta chain) was determined in a study of T cells in Graves' hyperthyroidism and ophthalmopathy. Study overall: Peripheral blood was collected at initial diagnosis, before any treatment. Study-level results: Most thyroid-expanded clonotypes above 0.001 were also found in blood.

This clonotype has ten or more counts. Its antigen is undetermined. Subjects with ophthalmopathy showed a Clinical Activity Score no lower than 3, a NOSPECS grade no lower than 4, and a duration shorter than 3 months. Clinicians diagnosed patients from clinical symptoms, serum thyroxine and TRAb, thyroid ultrasound and orbital computed tomography. V was shortened by 5 bases and J by 7 bases, with 14 bases between the two germline ends. The CDR3 covers 13 residues. Germline CDR1 SNHLY, CDR2 FYNNEI. Amplification of TCR beta CDR3 regions was performed using RNA transcripts as template. A first-round RT-PCR of the TCR CDR3 used the HTBI primer set. TCRdb ran MiXCR on the multiplex PCR reads and lists one entry per CDR3 protein. This sample has about 520,000 distinct CDR3 sequences; less than 25% occur once, and the top ten carry about 10%.

The V and J genes are TRBV2 and TRBJ1-1; D is unresolved. Sequenced input: blood. This TCR was sampled from a woman in her twenties or thirties with Graves' ophthalmopathy. The CDR3 is CASSPHPGVEAFF. CDR3 sequence (DNA): TGTGCCAGCAGTCCACACCCCGGGGTTGAAGCTTTCTTT.